One sample yielded the 20 T cell receptor beta chains listed below, sequenced in a study of Ad26.COV2.S vaccination and SARS-CoV-2 variants. Described treatment: about 20 received Ad26.COV2.S at low or high dose, single or two shots; several received placebo; per-sample allocation not given. Samples came from day 63 after the first vaccine or placebo injection. Repertoires were generated with immunoSEQ multiplex PCR, while TCRdb's copy carries only in-frame clones and drops some. The sample lists hundreds of thousands of clones, more than 80% occurring once. The sequencing used peripheral blood, collected in a trial of Ad26.COV2.S vaccine versus placebo. These receptor sequences come from a person aged 18 to 65 who received the Ad26.COV2.S COVID-19 vaccine or a placebo.

This chain connects TRBV3-1 (or the pseudogene TRBV3-2) to TRBJ2-7; D possibly matches TRBD1 or TRBD2 (5 bases each). The ends were cut back, 4 bases at V and 0 bases at J, with 13 bases in the middle. This CDR3 contains 15 residues. In germline, CDR1 is LGHDT, CDR2 YNNKEL (reference sequence). In DNA, the CDR3 is TGTGCCAGCAGCCCTAGGGGAGAGGGCTCCTACGAGCAGTACTTC. It codes for CASSPRGEGSYEQYF.

The chain carries TRBV9 and TRBJ2-7; the match to TRBD1 covers 7 bases. The J segment lost 1 base and the V segment lost 4 bases, leaving 8 bases of the junction unmatched. The CDR3 covers 15 residues. The germline gives CDR1 SGDLS, CDR2 YYNGEE. CDR3 residues: CASSLTGDGSYEQYF. The CDR3 DNA follows: TGTGCCAGCAGCCTAACAGGGGATGGGTCCTACGAGCAGTACTTC. Variable domain in full (rest from reference TRBV9 and TRBJ2-7): DSGVTQTPKHLITATGQRVTLRCSPRSGDLSVYWYQQSLDQGLQFLIQYYNGEERAKGNILERFSAQQFPDLHSELNLSSLELGDSALYFCASSLTGDGSYEQYFGPGTRLTVT.

This clone was observed a single time. The CDR3 region is CAISVNPDRKETQYF. CDR3 in DNA: TGTGCCATCAGTGTCAATCCCGACAGGAAAGAGACCCAGTACTTC. This chain connects TRBV10-3 to TRBJ2-5, with D possibly being TRBD1 (6 bases). Trimming removed 4 bases at V and 3 bases at J, with 15 bases between. Germline-derived CDR1 and CDR2 are ENHRY and SYGVKD. This CDR3 has 15 amino acids.

The genes are TRBV7-6 and TRBJ2-1; 11 bases agree with TRBD2. Germline CDR1 and CDR2: SGHVS and FNYEAQ. The CDR3 totals 19 residues. Trimming removed 5 bases from V and 3 bases from J; junction bases left unmatched: 15. CDR3 protein: CASSGERGASGRIYNEQFF. The DNA of the CDR3 is TGTGCCAGCAGCGGAGAGAGAGGGGCTAGCGGGAGGATCTACAATGAGCAGTTCTTC.

This clone was seen a few times. Other DNA sequences from this sample encode an identical CDR3 as well. The chain joins TRBV6-5 to TRBJ2-7; weak D call: TRBD1 (6 bases). Germline CDR1 reads MNHEY; CDR2 reads SVGAGI. The CDR3 is made up of 13 amino acids. The ends were cut back, 3 bases at V and 4 bases at J, with 10 bases in the middle. The CDR3 reads CASSYSQGYEQYF. CDR3 sequence (DNA): TGTGCCAGCAGTTATTCGCAGGGGTACGAGCAGTACTTC.

The V gene is TRBV19, the J gene TRBJ1-5; D is possibly TRBD1 (5 bases). Germline assignment: CDR1 LNHDA and CDR2 SQIVND (reference sequence). Trimming stripped 4 bases from V and 2 bases from J, with 15 bases between. The CDR3 has 16 residues. The CDR3 loop is CASSKEAGRRNQPQHF. The CDR3 bases are TGTGCCAGTAGTAAGGAGGCAGGGCGACGCAATCAGCCCCAGCATTTT.

The CDR3 nucleotides read TGCGCCAGCAGCTTTACAGGGGTCGGGGAGGAGCAGTTCTTC. Translated: CASSFTGVGEEQFF. This sequence joins TRBV5-1 and TRBJ2-1; the match to TRBD1 covers 7 bases. Germline loops: CDR1 SGHRS, CDR2 YFSETQ. The CDR3 length is 14 residues. V was pared by 2 bases and J by 10 bases, with 9 bases of the junction left unmatched.

V gene TRBV11-2 combines with J gene TRBJ2-1; TRBD2 aligns across 11 bases. The length of the CDR3 is 17 residues. From germline, CDR1 is SGHAT and CDR2 FQNNGV. V shed 0 bases and J 6 bases; nucleotides not matched to a gene: 7. As DNA, the CDR3 is TGTGCCAGCAGCTTAGATTTAGCGGGAGGGCCCCTCAATGAGCAGTTCTTC. Protein: CASSLDLAGGPLNEQFF.

The V call is TRBV5-1, the J call TRBJ2-1; no reliable D call. The CDR3 length is 13 residues. Germline V CDR1 and CDR2: SGHRS, YFSETQ. Trimming took off 0 bases at V and 2 bases at J, with 3 bases between the two ends. CDR3 DNA: TGCGCCAGCAGCTTGGACACCTACAATGAGCAGTTCTTC. Its translation: CASSLDTYNEQFF.

The J gene is TRBJ1-2, the V gene TRBV14; no clear D. CDR3 length: 13 residues. CDR1 SGHDN and CDR2 FVKESK come from the germline V gene. The V and J ends lost 2 bases and 4 bases respectively, with 8 bases between them. The CDR3 DNA reads TGTGCCAGCAGCCAAATGGACTCCTATGGCTACACCTTC. It is translated as CASSQMDSYGYTF.

V is TRBV2 and J is TRBJ2-5; possible D gene TRBD1, 5 bases. CDR3 length equals 16 residues. V lost 3 bases, J lost 3 bases, and 17 bases lay in between. Germline assignment: CDR1 SNHLY and CDR2 FYNNEI. CDR3 in DNA: TGTGCCAGCAGTGATATTCCCGACAGAACTGAAGAGACCCAGTACTTC. Translated, it gives CASSDIPDRTEETQYF.

The chain recombines TRBV7-3 with TRBJ2-2; 9 nucleotides line up with TRBD2. This CDR3 is 16 amino acids long. Germline CDR1 and CDR2: SGHTA and FQGTGA. The V gene end was trimmed by 5 bases and the J gene end by 6 bases; junction bases not matched to a gene: 10. This CDR3 is CASSPGTSGYSGELFF. CDR3 coding DNA: TGTGCCAGCAGCCCCGGTACTAGCGGGTACTCCGGGGAGCTGTTTTTT.

The V call is TRBV30, the J call TRBJ1-2, with D possibly being TRBD1 (5 bases). V lost 4 bases and J lost 4, with 13 bases in between. The CDR3 runs 13 residues. CDR1 and CDR2 (germline): GTSNPN, SVGIG (reference sequence). DNA for the CDR3: TGTGCCTGGAACCCAGACAGATTCTATGGCTACACCTTC. Encoded protein: CAWNPDRFYGYTF.

This clone was counted once. The chain combines TRBV27 with TRBJ2-1, with D possibly being TRBD1 (6 bases). V dropped 3 bases and J dropped 5 bases, with 11 bases sitting between them. In germline, CDR1 is MNHEY, CDR2 SMNVEV (reference sequence). The CDR3 consists of 14 residues. The CDR3 is CASSFAGDHNEQFF. In DNA form, the CDR3 reads TGTGCCAGCAGTTTTGCAGGGGACCACAATGAGCAGTTCTTC.

This rearrangement joins TRBV5-4 to TRBJ2-3; 9 nucleotides match TRBD1. Germline CDR1 and CDR2: SGHNT and YYREEE (reference sequence). This CDR3 region has 15 residues. V was pared by 5 bases and J by 5 bases, with 9 bases of the junction left unmatched. In DNA, the CDR3 is TGTGCCAGCAGATTTACAGGGGGCGCGAAAGATACGCAGTATTTT. It codes for CASRFTGGAKDTQYF. Based on the CDR3 plus reference TRBV5-4 and TRBJ2-3, the full variable domain is ETGVTQSPTHLIKTRGQQVTLRCSSQSGHNTVSWYQQALGQGPQFIFQYYREEENGRGNFPPRFSGLQFPNYSSELNVNALELDDSALYLCASRFTGGAKDTQYFGPGTRLTVL.

The chain uses TRBV27 and TRBJ2-7, with TRBD1 matching 10 bases. J was trimmed by 5 bases and V by 5 bases; bases with no gene match: 6. The length of the CDR3 is 14 residues. Germline CDR1 is MNHEY and CDR2 is SMNVEV (reference sequence). CDR3 sequence: CASSNPGTGDEQYF. The CDR3 DNA reads as TGTGCCAGCAGTAACCCCGGGACAGGGGACGAGCAGTACTTC.

The V gene is TRBV21-1, the J gene TRBJ1-3. TRBV21-1 is reported as a pseudogene. The CDR3 loop spans 18 amino acids. The CDR3 sequence: CASSKAVPGRHSGNTIYF. CDR3 bases: TGTGCCAGCAGCAAAGCAGTCCCGGGACGCCACTCTGGAAACACCATATATTTT.

This clone has just a few counts. This rearrangement joins TRBV5-4 to TRBJ1-2; tentative D call: TRBD1 (6 bases). Germline loops: CDR1 SGHNT, CDR2 YYREEE (reference sequence). CDR3 length: 14 residues. Trimming shortened V by 4 bases and J by 2 bases, and 12 bases separated the two germline ends. This CDR3 is CASSGLQGNYGYTF. The DNA for the CDR3 is TGTGCCAGCAGCGGACTTCAGGGGAACTATGGCTACACCTTC.

CDR3 nucleotide sequence: TGTGCCTGGAGTGTATCTCAGAACACTGAAGCTTTCTTT. This gives the protein CAWSVSQNTEAFF. This chain connects TRBV30 to TRBJ1-1; D is unclear. The CDR3 is 13 residues long. Germline V gene lookup returns CDR1 GTSNPN and CDR2 SVGIG (reference sequence). V was shortened by 0 bases and J by 1 base, with 6 bases between the two germline ends.

The CDR3 spells CASSSGTSNQPQHF. The CDR3 region has the DNA TGTGCCAGCAGTTCCGGGACGAGCAATCAGCCCCAGCATTTT. This sequence joins TRBV6-5 and TRBJ1-5; a weak D match, TRBD1 (5 bases). The CDR3 runs 14 residues. Germline V lookup: CDR1 MNHEY, CDR2 SVGAGI. V was shortened by 4 bases and J by 1 base, with 8 bases between the two germline ends.